This TCR beta chain comes out of a study of T-cell memory formation after mild COVID-19. Study-wide results and limits: Detection of some responders pre-infection suggested pre-existing cross-reactive memory T cells participated. Day 15 to 85 contracting clones showed balanced CD4/CD8; day 15 to 37 expanders favored CD4+. CM and EM subsets held most contracting CD4+ clones; EMRA held CD8+ ones.

The CDR3 length is 16 residues. Germline CDR1 LGHNA, CDR2 YSLEER. The V and J ends lost 2 bases and 3 bases respectively, with 15 bases between them. This clonotype has a handful of counts. Its antigen is undetermined. 5'RACE primed from the constant segment yielded TCR alpha and TCR beta cDNA libraries bearing sample barcodes and UMIs. One entry per CDR3 protein results from TCRdb running MiXCR on the 5' RACE reads. The sample lists about 200,000 distinct CDR3 sequences; 9.5% to 10% were seen once. Sequenced material: PBMCs or a T cell subset sorted from them (not recorded which). The V call is TRBV4-3, the J call TRBJ2-3; D may match TRBD1 or TRBD2 (6 bases each). The receptor was isolated from a man between 18 and 35 years old who had mild COVID-19 (a few samples of this study predate the infection). Cell type and time point are not known. CDR3 amino acids: CASSQRPGDKTDTQYF. CDR3 nucleotides: TGCGCCAGCAGCCAACGTCCGGGGGACAAGACAGATACGCAGTATTTT.